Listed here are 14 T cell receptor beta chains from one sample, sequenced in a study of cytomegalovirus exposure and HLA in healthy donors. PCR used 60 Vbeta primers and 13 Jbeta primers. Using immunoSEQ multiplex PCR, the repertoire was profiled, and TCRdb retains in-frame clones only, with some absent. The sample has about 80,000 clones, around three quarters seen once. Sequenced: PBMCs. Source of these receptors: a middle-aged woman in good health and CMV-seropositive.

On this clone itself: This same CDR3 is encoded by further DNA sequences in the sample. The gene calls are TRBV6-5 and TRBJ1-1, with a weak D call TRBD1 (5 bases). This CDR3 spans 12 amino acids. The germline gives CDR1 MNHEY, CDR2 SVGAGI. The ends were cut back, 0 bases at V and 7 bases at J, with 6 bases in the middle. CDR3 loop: CASSYSGGEAFF. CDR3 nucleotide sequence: TGTGCCAGCAGTTACTCGGGGGGTGAAGCTTTCTTT.

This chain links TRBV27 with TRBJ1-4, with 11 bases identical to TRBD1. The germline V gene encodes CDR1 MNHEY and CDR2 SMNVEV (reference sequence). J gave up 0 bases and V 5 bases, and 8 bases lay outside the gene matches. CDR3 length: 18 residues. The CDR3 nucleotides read TGTGCCAGCAGTCGAGGTCCGGGACAGGGGGCAACTAATGAAAAACTGTTTTTT. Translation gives CASSRGPGQGATNEKLFF.

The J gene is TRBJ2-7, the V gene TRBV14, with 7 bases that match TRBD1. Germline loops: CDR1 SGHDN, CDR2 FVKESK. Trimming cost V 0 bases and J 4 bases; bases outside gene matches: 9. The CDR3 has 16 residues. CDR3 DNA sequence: TGTGCCAGCAGCCAAGATAAGGGGGCGCGTTTTTACGAGCAGTACTTC. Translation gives CASSQDKGARFYEQYF.

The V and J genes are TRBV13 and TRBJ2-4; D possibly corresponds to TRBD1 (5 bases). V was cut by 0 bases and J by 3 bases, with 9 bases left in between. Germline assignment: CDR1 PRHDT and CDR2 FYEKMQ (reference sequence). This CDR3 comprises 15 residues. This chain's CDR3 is CASSLGQGGKNIQYF. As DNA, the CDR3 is TGTGCCAGCAGCTTAGGCCAGGGCGGCAAAAACATTCAGTACTTC.

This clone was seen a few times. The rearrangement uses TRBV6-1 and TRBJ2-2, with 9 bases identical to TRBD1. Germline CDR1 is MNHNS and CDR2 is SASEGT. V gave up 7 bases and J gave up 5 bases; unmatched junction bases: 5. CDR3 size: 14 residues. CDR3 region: CASIRDRVTGELFF. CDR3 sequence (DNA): TGTGCCAGCATCCGGGACAGGGTTACCGGGGAGCTGTTTTTT.

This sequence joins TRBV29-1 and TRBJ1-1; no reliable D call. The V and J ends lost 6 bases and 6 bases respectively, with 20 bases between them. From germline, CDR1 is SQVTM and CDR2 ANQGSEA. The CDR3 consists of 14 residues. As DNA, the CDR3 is TGCAGCGTCCACACTAAGATGAGTGACGCTGAAGCTTTCTTT. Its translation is CSVHTKMSDAEAFF.

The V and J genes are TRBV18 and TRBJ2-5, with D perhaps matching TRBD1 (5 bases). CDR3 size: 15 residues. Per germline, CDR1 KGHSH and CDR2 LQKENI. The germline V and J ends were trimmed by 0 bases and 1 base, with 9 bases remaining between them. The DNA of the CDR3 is TGTGCCAGCTCACCACCCCAGGGAATCCAAGAGACCCAGTACTTC. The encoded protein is CASSPPQGIQETQYF. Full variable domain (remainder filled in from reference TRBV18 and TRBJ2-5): NAGVMQNPRHLVRRRGQEARLRCSPMKGHSHVYWYRQLPEEGLKFMVYLQKENIIDESGMPKERFSAEFPKEGPSILRIQQVVRGDSAAYFCASSPPQGIQETQYFGPGTRLLVL.

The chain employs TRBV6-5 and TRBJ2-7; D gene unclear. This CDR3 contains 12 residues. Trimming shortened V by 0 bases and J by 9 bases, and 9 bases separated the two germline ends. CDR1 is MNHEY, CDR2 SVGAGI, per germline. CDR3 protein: CASSYSLGAQYF. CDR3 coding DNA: TGTGCCAGCAGTTACTCCTTAGGAGCGCAGTACTTC.

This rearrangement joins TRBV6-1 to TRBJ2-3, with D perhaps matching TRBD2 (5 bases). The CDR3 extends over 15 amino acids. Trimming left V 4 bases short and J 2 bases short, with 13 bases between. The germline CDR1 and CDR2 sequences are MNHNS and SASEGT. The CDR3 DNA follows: TGTGCCAGCAGTGTCCAGGCGGGTCCCACAGATACGCAGTATTTT. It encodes CASSVQAGPTDTQYF.

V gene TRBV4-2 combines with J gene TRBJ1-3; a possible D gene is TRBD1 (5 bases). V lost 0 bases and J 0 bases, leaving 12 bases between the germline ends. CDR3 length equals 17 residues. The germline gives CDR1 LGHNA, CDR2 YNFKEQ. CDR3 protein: CASSQDSTGASGNTIYF. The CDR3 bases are TGTGCCAGCAGCCAAGATTCAACAGGAGCCTCTGGAAACACCATATATTTT.

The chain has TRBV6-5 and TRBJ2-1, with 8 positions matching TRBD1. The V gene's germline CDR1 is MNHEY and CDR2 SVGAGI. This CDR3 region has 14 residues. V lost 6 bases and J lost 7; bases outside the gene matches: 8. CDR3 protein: CASSPTGAVNEQFF. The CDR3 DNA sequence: TGTGCCAGCAGCCCGACAGGGGCGGTAAATGAGCAGTTCTTC.

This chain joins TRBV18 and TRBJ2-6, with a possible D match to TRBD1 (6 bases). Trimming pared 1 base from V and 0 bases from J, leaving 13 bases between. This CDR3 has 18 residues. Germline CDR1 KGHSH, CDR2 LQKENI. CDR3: CASSPQTGSTSGANVLTF. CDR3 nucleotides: TGTGCCAGCTCACCACAGACAGGTTCAACCTCTGGGGCCAACGTCCTGACTTTC.

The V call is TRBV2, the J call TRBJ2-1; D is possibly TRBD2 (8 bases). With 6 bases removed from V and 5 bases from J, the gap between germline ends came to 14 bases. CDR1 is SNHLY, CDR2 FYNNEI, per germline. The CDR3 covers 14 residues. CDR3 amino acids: CASRGQRGHNEQFF. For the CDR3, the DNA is TGTGCCAGCAGGGGACAGCGGGGGCACAATGAGCAGTTCTTC.

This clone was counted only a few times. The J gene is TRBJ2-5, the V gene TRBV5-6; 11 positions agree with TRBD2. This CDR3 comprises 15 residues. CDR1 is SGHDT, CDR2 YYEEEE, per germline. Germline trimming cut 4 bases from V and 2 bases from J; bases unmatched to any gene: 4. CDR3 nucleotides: TGTGCCAGCAGCGTCAGACTAGCGGGGCAAGAGACCCAGTACTTC. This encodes CASSVRLAGQETQYF.